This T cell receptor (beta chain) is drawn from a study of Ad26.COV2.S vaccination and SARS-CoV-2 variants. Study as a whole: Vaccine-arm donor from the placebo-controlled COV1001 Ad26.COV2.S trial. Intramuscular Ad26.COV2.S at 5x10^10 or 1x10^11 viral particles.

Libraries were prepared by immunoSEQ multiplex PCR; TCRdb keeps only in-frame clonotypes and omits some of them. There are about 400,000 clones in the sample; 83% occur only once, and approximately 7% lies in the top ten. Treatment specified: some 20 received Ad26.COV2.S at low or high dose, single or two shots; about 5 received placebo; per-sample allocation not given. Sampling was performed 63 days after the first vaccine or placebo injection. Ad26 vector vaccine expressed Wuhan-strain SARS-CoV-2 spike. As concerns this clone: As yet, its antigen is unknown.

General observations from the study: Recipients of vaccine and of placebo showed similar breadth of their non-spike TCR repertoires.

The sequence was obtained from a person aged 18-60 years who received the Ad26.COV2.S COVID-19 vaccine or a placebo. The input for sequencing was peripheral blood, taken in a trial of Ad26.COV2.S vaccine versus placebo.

The CDR3 region is CASSLEVAKTQYF. Written as DNA, the CDR3 is TGTGCCAGCAGCTTAGAGGTGGCGAAGACCCAGTACTTC. This chain uses TRBV7-2 with TRBJ2-5; no clear D gene. Germline V gives CDR1 SGHTA, CDR2 FQGNSA. The CDR3 has 13 residues. The V end was cut by 1 base, the J end by 6 bases, with 9 bases between.